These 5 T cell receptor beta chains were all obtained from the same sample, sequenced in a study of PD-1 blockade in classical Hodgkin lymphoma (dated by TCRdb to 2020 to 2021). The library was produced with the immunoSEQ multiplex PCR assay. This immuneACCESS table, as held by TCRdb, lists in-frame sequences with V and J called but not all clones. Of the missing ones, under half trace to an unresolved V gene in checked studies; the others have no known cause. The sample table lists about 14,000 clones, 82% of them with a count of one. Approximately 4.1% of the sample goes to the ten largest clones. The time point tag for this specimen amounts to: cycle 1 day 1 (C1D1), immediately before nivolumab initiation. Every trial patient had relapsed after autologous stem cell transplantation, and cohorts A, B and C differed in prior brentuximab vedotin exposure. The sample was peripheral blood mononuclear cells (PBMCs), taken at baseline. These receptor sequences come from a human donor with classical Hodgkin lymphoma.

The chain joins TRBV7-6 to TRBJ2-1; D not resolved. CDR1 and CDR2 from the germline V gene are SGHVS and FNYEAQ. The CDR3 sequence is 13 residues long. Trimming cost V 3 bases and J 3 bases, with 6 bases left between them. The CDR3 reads CASSLGFYNEQFF. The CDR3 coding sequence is TGTGCCAGCAGCTTGGGGTTCTACAATGAGCAGTTCTTC.

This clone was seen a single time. The CDR3 sequence is CASRPRRSYEQYF. The CDR3 nucleotides read TGTGCCAGCAGACCTAGACGGAGCTACGAGCAGTACTTC. The chain has TRBV7-7 and TRBJ2-7, with D hard to call. Looked up from germline, CDR1 is SSHAT and CDR2 is FNYEAQ (reference sequence). The CDR3 has 13 residues. V was pared by 6 bases and J by 3 bases, with 12 bases between.

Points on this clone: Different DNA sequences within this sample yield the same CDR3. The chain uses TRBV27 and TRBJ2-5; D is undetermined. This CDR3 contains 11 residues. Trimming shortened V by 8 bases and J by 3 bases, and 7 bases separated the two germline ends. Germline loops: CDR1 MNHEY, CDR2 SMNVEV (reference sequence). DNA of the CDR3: TGTGCCAGCGGCAGAAAAGAGACCCAGTACTTC. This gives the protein CASGRKETQYF.

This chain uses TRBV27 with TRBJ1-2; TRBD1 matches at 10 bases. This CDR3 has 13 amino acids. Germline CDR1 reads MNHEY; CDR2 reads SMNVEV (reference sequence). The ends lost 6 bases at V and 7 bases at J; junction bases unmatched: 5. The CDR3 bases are TGTGCCAGCAGCGACAGGGGGCGTGGTGGCTACACCTTC. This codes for CASSDRGRGGYTF.

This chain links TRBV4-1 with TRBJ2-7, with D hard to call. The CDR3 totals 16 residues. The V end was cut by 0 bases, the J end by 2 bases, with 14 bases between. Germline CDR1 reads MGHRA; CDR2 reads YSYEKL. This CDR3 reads CASSQDLRQSTYEQYF. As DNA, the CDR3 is TGCGCCAGCAGCCAAGATCTACGGCAATCCACCTACGAGCAGTACTTC.